What follows is one T cell receptor (beta chain) and its context. This CDR3 comprises 16 residues. With 0 bases removed from V and 2 bases from J, the gap between germline ends came to 13 bases. Germline CDR1 KGHSH, CDR2 LQKENI. These data are taken from a study of blood T cell repertoires in COVID-19. Clones were sequenced by immunoSEQ multiplex PCR, and TCRdb holds only the in-frame ones, with some missing. The table includes fewer than 350,000 clones, about nine tenths detected once. This sequence originates from a man aged 25-40 years with COVID-19, enrolled during active disease. The chain recombines TRBV18 with TRBJ1-1, with a possible D match to TRBD1 (6 bases). The sequencing input was peripheral blood. The CDR3 coding sequence is TGTGCCAGCTCACCACCGTGGGGGCAGGGAAACACTGAAGCTTTCTTT. Translated: CASSPPWGQGNTEAFF.